These 17 T cell receptor beta chains share one sample of origin, sequenced in a study of cytomegalovirus exposure and HLA in healthy donors. PCR primers comprised 60 Vbeta and 13 Jbeta primers. The method was immunoSEQ multiplex PCR; TCRdb's version includes in-frame clones alone and lacks a portion of them. The table includes fewer than 200,000 clones, less than 85% detected once. Sequenced sample: PBMCs. The receptors stem from a male donor in good health and CMV-seronegative.

This chain uses TRBV7-9 with TRBJ2-2, with 7 bases aligning to TRBD2. Trimming at V came to 8 bases and at J to 6 bases, leaving 0 bases not matched to a gene. The CDR3 runs 11 residues. Germline V gives CDR1 SEHNR, CDR2 FQNEAQ (reference sequence). This CDR3 reads CASRGAGELFF. The DNA for the CDR3 is TGTGCCAGCCGGGGGGCCGGGGAGCTGTTTTTT.

The count of this clone is one. The chain couples TRBV6-8 to TRBJ2-5; D gene unclear. Germline loops: CDR1 MNHGY, CDR2 SAAAGT. The CDR3 is made up of 10 amino acids. V lost 6 bases and J 5 bases, leaving 4 bases between the germline ends. The CDR3 spells CASSQETQYF. The CDR3 bases are TGTGCCAGCAGCCAGGAGACCCAGTACTTC.

CDR3 bases: TGTGCCAGTAGTGTGGCGGGGGGGGGAGATACGCAGTATTTT. The encoded protein is CASSVAGGGDTQYF. The V and J genes are TRBV19 and TRBJ2-3, with 9 bases identical to TRBD2. The CDR3 covers 14 residues. The J segment lost 5 bases and the V segment lost 5 bases, leaving 5 bases of the junction unmatched. Germline V gene sequence: CDR1 LNHDA, CDR2 SQIVND (reference sequence).

For the CDR3, the DNA is TGTGCCAGACCGGGACTTCGGAACACTGAAGCTTTCTTT. Translating it yields CARPGLRNTEAFF. The chain is built from TRBV2 and TRBJ1-1; tentative D call: TRBD1 (5 bases). In germline, CDR1 is SNHLY, CDR2 FYNNEI. Trimming removed 9 bases at V and 1 base at J, with 12 bases between. This CDR3 comprises 13 residues.

The J gene is TRBJ1-2, the V gene TRBV5-4, with D maybe TRBD1 (6 bases). This CDR3 has 15 amino acids. V lost 4 bases to trimming and J lost 7 bases, with 20 bases between them. Germline loops: CDR1 SGHNT, CDR2 YYREEE (reference sequence). The CDR3: CASSRREGGIGGYTF. CDR3 DNA: TGTGCCAGCAGCCGCCGGGAAGGGGGTATCGGTGGCTACACCTTC.

V gene TRBV5-6 combines with J gene TRBJ1-2, with TRBD1 matching over 10 bases. With 4 bases clipped from V and 3 bases from J, the junction kept 12 bases outside the gene matches. The length of the CDR3 is 17 residues. Germline values: CDR1 SGHDT, CDR2 YYEEEE. The DNA of the CDR3 is TGTGCCAGCAGCGTCCCCGGGACAGGGGTTGAAGACTATGGCTACACCTTC. Amino acid sequence: CASSVPGTGVEDYGYTF.

This chain connects TRBV2 to TRBJ2-1; TRBD2 agrees at 8 bases. V lost 7 bases, J lost 4 bases, and 12 bases stayed unmatched. The CDR3 is 16 residues long. CDR1 SNHLY and CDR2 FYNNEI come from the germline V gene. The CDR3 DNA is TGTGCCAGCACAAGGCGCGGCGGGGGGACTTACAATGAGCAGTTCTTC. Encoded protein: CASTRRGGGTYNEQFF.

The chain combines TRBV6-5 with TRBJ2-7; TRBD2 might be the D (5 bases). The V and J ends lost 5 bases and 7 bases respectively, with 12 bases between them. The germline V gene encodes CDR1 MNHEY and CDR2 SVGAGI. The CDR3 loop spans 12 amino acids. This CDR3 is CASSRGSWEQYF. CDR3 nucleotides: TGTGCCAGCAGTCGGGGTTCATGGGAGCAGTACTTC.

This rearrangement joins TRBV14 to TRBJ2-6, with 8 bases that match TRBD2. Unmatched junction bases numbered 3, after V lost 3 bases and J lost 2 bases. CDR1 and CDR2 from the germline V gene are SGHDN and FVKESK. The CDR3 consists of 16 residues. DNA of the CDR3: TGTGCCAGCAGCCATCGGGGGGGGCCTGGGGCCAACGTCCTGACTTTC. Translated: CASSHRGGPGANVLTF.

This clone was seen more than once but under ten times. V is TRBV4-2 and J is TRBJ1-5; D gene ambiguous. CDR1 and CDR2 (germline): LGHNA, YNFKEQ. The CDR3 has 16 residues. With 4 bases removed from V and 0 bases from J, the gap between germline ends came to 13 bases. The DNA for the CDR3 is TGTGCCAGCAGCCCCCAATGGTACTATAGCAATCAGCCCCAGCATTTT. Its protein is CASSPQWYYSNQPQHF.

The chain carries TRBV19 and TRBJ2-6, with 9 bases that match TRBD1. Germline V gives CDR1 LNHDA, CDR2 SQIVND (reference sequence). Trimming cost V 3 bases and J 1 base; bases outside gene matches: 4. The CDR3 sequence is 17 residues long. CDR3 sequence reads: CASSIAGQGSGANVLTF. The CDR3 DNA follows: TGTGCCAGTAGTATTGCGGGACAGGGATCTGGGGCCAACGTCCTGACTTTC. The complete variable domain, with remaining parts taken from reference TRBV19 and TRBJ2-6, reads DGGITQSPKYLFRKEGQNVTLSCEQNLNHDAMYWYRQDPGQGLRLIYYSQIVNDFQKGDIAEGYSVSREKKESFPLTVTSAQKNPTAFYLCASSIAGQGSGANVLTFGAGSRLTVL.

The chain links TRBV6-1 to TRBJ1-5; a possible D gene is TRBD1 (5 bases). The CDR3 has 14 amino acids. The V gene's germline CDR1 is MNHNS and CDR2 SASEGT. The V gene lost 1 base and the J gene lost 7 bases, with 11 bases spanning the gap. In DNA, the CDR3 is TGTGCCAGCAGTGAAGAATGGGGGGGACAGCCCCAGCATTTT. It translates to CASSEEWGGQPQHF.

Here the CDR3 reads CASSQSSGNAYEQYF. The CDR3 bases are TGCGCCAGCAGCCAATCTAGCGGGAATGCCTACGAGCAGTACTTC. This chain uses TRBV4-1 with TRBJ2-5, with TRBD2 matching over 9 bases. The DNA end favors TRBJ2-7, so the J call may be wrong. CDR3 length equals 15 residues. Per the germline V gene, CDR1 is MGHRA and CDR2 is YSYEKL.

This clone came up once. This rearrangement joins TRBV19 to TRBJ2-1; possibly TRBD1 for D (5 bases). The CDR3 is 12 amino acids. From germline, CDR1 is LNHDA and CDR2 SQIVND (reference sequence). V lost 1 base and J lost 9, with 7 bases in between. CDR3 residues: CASSIGTLEQFF. CDR3 DNA sequence: TGTGCCAGTAGTATAGGGACACTTGAGCAGTTCTTC.

Remarks on this clone: At one end, the junction sequence differs from germline, possibly due to a read error. This chain links TRBV7-9 with TRBJ1-5, with TRBD1 as a possible D gene (6 bases). This CDR3 has 16 residues. CDR1 is SEHNR, CDR2 FQNEAQ, per germline (reference sequence). This CDR3 reads CSSSQGQGYSNQPQHF. The CDR3 coding sequence is TGTTCCAGCAGCCAGGGTCAGGGGTATAGCAATCAGCCCCAGCATTTT.

The V and J genes are TRBV5-5 and TRBJ1-1, with D maybe TRBD1 (5 bases). There are 15 residues in the CDR3. Germline V gives CDR1 SGHKS, CDR2 YYEKEE (reference sequence). V lost 5 bases and J 4 bases, leaving 18 bases between the germline ends. The CDR3 loop reads CASRFGQGFGTEAFF. As DNA, the CDR3 is TGTGCCAGCAGGTTTGGCCAGGGCTTTGGCACTGAAGCTTTCTTT.

Comments on this clone: At one boundary the junction diverges from the germline segment, which might be a read error. This chain connects TRBV19 to TRBJ1-2, with a tentative D call TRBD1 (6 bases). CDR1 is LNHDA, CDR2 SQIVND, per germline (reference sequence). The CDR3 covers 15 residues. In nucleotides, the CDR3 is TGTGCCAGTAGTATTCGGGGAACAGGGAAGTATGGCTACGCCTTC. Protein sequence: CASSIRGTGKYGYAF.